These 7 T cell receptor beta chains share one sample of origin, sequenced in a study of T cells expressing NK-cell markers (TCRdb year 2020). Library generation was performed with 5' RACE. The data were produced on an Illumina HiSeq 2000. After TCRdb reprocessed the reads, each CDR3 protein sequence was kept as one row, without DNA. Per the sample table, the count is about 180,000 distinct CDR3 sequences. The ten largest clones take up 20% to 25% of the sample. The sequenced material came from blood T cells: a sorted CD56 or NKG2C T cell subset, CD4+ or CD8+ T cells, or bulk PBMC T cells (not recorded which). These receptors were taken from a man aged 18 to 69 in good health.

The rearrangement links TRBV7-9 to TRBJ2-5; the TCRdb call, TRBD1, lacks DNA for checking. The germline V gene encodes CDR1 SEHNR and CDR2 FQNEAQ (reference sequence). This CDR3 has 15 residues. The CDR3 spells CASSLQGGPGETQYF.

The chain has TRBV18 and TRBJ2-3; TCRdb proposes TRBD2, but this gene call is untestable without DNA. Germline loops: CDR1 KGHSH, CDR2 LQKENI. There are 16 residues in the CDR3. CDR3 sequence reads: CASSLPGTSVTDTQYF.

The chain uses TRBV28 and TRBJ2-1; the TRBD1 assignment by TCRdb is unverifiable without DNA. The CDR3 is 14 amino acids. CDR1 is MDHEN, CDR2 SYDVKM, per germline. CDR3 region: CASSSGQGANEQFF.

The chain's CDR3 is CASSLTWGRGPGNSYNEQFF. This chain joins TRBV7-3 and TRBJ2-1; TCRdb picks TRBD1, but there is no DNA to check that call. This CDR3 region has 20 residues. CDR1 SGHTA and CDR2 FQGTGA come from the germline V gene.

V is TRBV28 and J is TRBJ2-3; the TCRdb D gene call, TRBD1, has no DNA to confirm it. Germline lookup yields CDR1 MDHEN and CDR2 SYDVKM. This CDR3 has 15 residues. The CDR3 protein is CASSQTGAFPDTQYF.

This sequence joins TRBV20-1 and TRBJ2-7; the D call from TCRdb, TRBD1, cannot be confirmed without DNA. Germline V CDR1 and CDR2: DFQATT, SNEGSKA (reference sequence). The CDR3 length is 15 residues. CDR3 sequence reads: CSARTALRGFYEQYF.

This rearrangement joins TRBV6-5 to TRBJ2-5; there is no DNA to check the TCRdb D call of TRBD2. Germline V CDR1 and CDR2: MNHEY, SVGAGI. The CDR3 contains 16 residues. CDR3 amino acids: CASSWSGLKSQETQYF.